This TCR beta chain was recovered during a study of CD8 T cells in ankylosing spondylitis. TCRdb reanalysed the 5' RACE reads using MiXCR and keeps one entry per CDR3 protein. Found here are 300,000 to 350,000 distinct CDR3 sequences, 20% to 25% of them singletons; the top ten hold 3.5%. Between the trimmed V and J ends, which lost 5 bases and 6 bases, there was a span of 14 bases. The CDR3 totals 14 residues. This chain links TRBV12-3 or TRBV12-4 with TRBJ1-5, with TRBD1 as a possible D gene (6 bases). This sequence originates from a female donor with ankylosing spondylitis or in good health (not recorded which). Source material: blood, either unsorted or a sorted T cell fraction (not recorded which). As DNA, the CDR3 is TGTGCCAGCAGTCCCCCCGGGGGCGGTCAGCCCCAGCATTTT. Its translation: CASSPPGGGQPQHF.